The 30 T cell receptor beta chains below were found in one sample sequenced in a study of shared clonotypes between healthy human individuals. Clones were sequenced by immunoSEQ multiplex PCR, and TCRdb holds only the in-frame ones, with some missing. The table includes 2,500,000 or so clones, 90% to 95% detected once. The specimen was naive CD4+ T cells sorted from blood. Described subset: CD45RA+ positively selected. These receptors all stem from a man between 18 and 35 years old in good health.

The V gene is TRBV6-1, the J gene TRBJ1-1; no firm D call. V was trimmed by 8 bases and J by 1 base, leaving 11 bases between them. Per the germline V gene, CDR1 is MNHNS and CDR2 is SASEGT. The CDR3 has 13 residues. The CDR3 DNA is TGTGCCAGCTTCAAGGCGGGGAACACTGAAGCTTTCTTT. Amino acid sequence: CASFKAGNTEAFF.

The chain carries TRBV7-9 and TRBJ1-4; D gene unclear. Germline CDR1 reads SEHNR; CDR2 reads FQNEAQ (reference sequence). The germline V and J ends were trimmed by 5 bases and 0 bases, with 10 bases remaining between them. There are 15 residues in the CDR3. The CDR3 DNA reads TGTGCCAGCAGCCATTACAGCACAACTAATGAAAAACTGTTTTTT. It specifies CASSHYSTTNEKLFF.

V is TRBV5-4 and J is TRBJ1-2; weak D call: TRBD1 (6 bases). Trimming took off 1 base at V and 4 bases at J, with 11 bases between the two ends. This CDR3 comprises 14 residues. CDR1 SGHNT and CDR2 YYREEE come from the germline V gene (reference sequence). CDR3 region: CASSLRGQSYGYTF. CDR3 in DNA: TGTGCCAGCAGCTTGAGAGGACAGTCCTATGGCTACACCTTC.

V is TRBV5-1 and J is TRBJ1-2; D not resolved. The CDR3 length is 12 residues. Germline CDR1 SGHRS, CDR2 YFSETQ. V dropped 2 bases and J dropped 8 bases, with 10 bases sitting between them. CDR3: CASSFNTAGYTF. CDR3 sequence (DNA): TGCGCCAGCAGCTTTAACACGGCAGGCTACACCTTC. Full variable domain (outside the CDR3, taken from reference TRBV5-1 and TRBJ1-2): KAGVTQTPRYLIKTRGQQVTLSCSPISGHRSVSWYQQTPGQGLQFLFEYFSETQRNKGNFPGRFSGRQFSNSRSEMNVSTLELGDSALYLCASSFNTAGYTFGSGTRLTVV.

This clone occurred once. This sequence joins TRBV5-1 and TRBJ1-2, with 9 nucleotides matching TRBD1. The CDR3 is 14 amino acids. CDR1 and CDR2 (germline): SGHRS, YFSETQ. After removal of 4 bases from V and 2 bases from J, the junction contained 3 bases not matched to a gene. The DNA of the CDR3 is TGCGCCAGCAGCGAGGGACAGGGAAACTATGGCTACACCTTC. Residues: CASSEGQGNYGYTF.

V and J are TRBV30 and TRBJ2-3, with 7 bases matching TRBD1. The V gene end was trimmed by 2 bases and the J gene end by 8 bases; junction bases not matched to a gene: 13. The CDR3 has 15 residues. Germline values: CDR1 GTSNPN, CDR2 SVGIG (reference sequence). The CDR3 bases are TGTGCCTGGAGTTCCATCGACAGGGCGGGTGGTACGCAGTATTTT. Protein sequence: CAWSSIDRAGGTQYF.

Points on this clone: Other DNA sequences of this sample code for an identical CDR3. This chain connects TRBV9 to TRBJ1-1; D is uncertain. Trimming removed 4 bases from V and 1 base from J, with 8 bases in between. The length of the CDR3 is 13 residues. Germline values: CDR1 SGDLS, CDR2 YYNGEE. CDR3 in amino acids: CASSSRPNTEAFF. CDR3 nucleotide sequence: TGTGCCAGCAGCTCCAGACCGAACACTGAAGCTTTCTTT.

The CDR3 sequence is CAWSQGRFTGELFF. The CDR3, as DNA: TGTGCCTGGAGTCAAGGACGGTTCACCGGGGAGCTGTTTTTT. The chain uses TRBV30 and TRBJ2-2; D is unresolved. The V gene's germline CDR1 is GTSNPN and CDR2 SVGIG (reference sequence). CDR3 length: 14 amino acids. Trimming removed 2 bases at V and 4 bases at J, with 11 bases between.

The chain combines TRBV30 with TRBJ1-2; TRBD1 aligns across 9 bases. This CDR3 has 17 amino acids. Germline V gene sequence: CDR1 GTSNPN, CDR2 SVGIG (reference sequence). Trimming at V came to 2 bases and at J to 6 bases, leaving 16 bases not matched to a gene. The CDR3 DNA sequence: TGTGCCTGGAGTACCGGGACAGGGCAACCCAGGAGGCATGGCTACACCTTC. This encodes CAWSTGTGQPRRHGYTF.

The CDR3 protein is CASSHGPGMGNEQFF. CDR3 DNA sequence: TGTGCCAGCAGCCACGGGCCGGGAATGGGCAATGAGCAGTTCTTC. The J gene is TRBJ2-1, the V gene TRBV7-3; D may be TRBD2 (5 bases). The CDR3 is made up of 15 amino acids. V was shortened by 5 bases and J by 6 bases, with 17 bases between the two germline ends. Per the germline V gene, CDR1 is SGHTA and CDR2 is FQGTGA.

The CDR3 DNA reads as TGTGCCAGTAGTATACAGGGGGGCTCCTACAATGAGCAGTTCTTC. This sequence encodes CASSIQGGSYNEQFF. The chain employs TRBV19 and TRBJ2-1, with D possibly TRBD1 on 7 matching bases. Germline V gene data show CDR1 as LNHDA and CDR2 as SQIVND (reference sequence). The CDR3 runs 15 residues. V was clipped by 2 bases and J by 0 bases, with 8 bases between them.

The chain has TRBV28 and TRBJ1-2; 9 positions agree with TRBD1. After removal of 6 bases from V and 2 bases from J, the junction contained 7 bases not matched to a gene. CDR3 length: 15 amino acids. Per the germline V gene, CDR1 is MDHEN and CDR2 is SYDVKM. CDR3 sequence (DNA): TGTGCCAGCAGGCTTTACAGGGGGCAAAACTATGGCTACACCTTC. This gives the protein CASRLYRGQNYGYTF.

The chain is built from TRBV27 and TRBJ1-4; tentative D call: TRBD1 (5 bases). Trimming removed 8 bases from V and 1 base from J, with 8 bases in between. The CDR3 consists of 13 residues. Germline CDR1 reads MNHEY; CDR2 reads SMNVEV (reference sequence). The CDR3 DNA is TGTGCCAGCCGGGGGTTAACTAATGAAAAACTGTTTTTT. Translated, it gives CASRGLTNEKLFF.

This clone was observed a single time. The V and J genes are TRBV6-6 and TRBJ1-5, with D unclear. Germline V CDR1 and CDR2: MNHNY, SVGAGI (reference sequence). The CDR3 is made up of 15 amino acids. V shed 7 bases and J shed 0 bases, with 13 bases lying between them. The CDR3 DNA follows: TGTGCCAGCACCCTGTTTGGGAGTAGCAATCAGCCCCAGCATTTT. Amino acid sequence: CASTLFGSSNQPQHF.

This rearrangement joins TRBV2 to TRBJ2-7; 7 nucleotides agree with TRBD1. The CDR3 is 14 amino acids. J was trimmed by 7 bases and V by 1 base; bases with no gene match: 7. Germline V gene data show CDR1 as SNHLY and CDR2 as FYNNEI. CDR3 protein: CASSEELAGGEQYF. DNA for the CDR3: TGTGCCAGCAGTGAAGAGTTGGCAGGGGGAGAGCAGTACTTC.

In the case of this clone: The sample contains more than one DNA sequence encoding this CDR3. V gene TRBV7-2 combines with J gene TRBJ2-2; TRBD1 agrees at 7 bases. Trimming cost V 4 bases and J 0 bases; bases outside gene matches: 2. CDR3 length: 15 residues. CDR1 is SGHTA, CDR2 FQGNSA, per germline. CDR3 sequence reads: CASSSGTANTGELFF. In DNA form, the CDR3 reads TGTGCCAGCAGCTCCGGGACAGCGAACACCGGGGAGCTGTTTTTT.

This rearrangement joins TRBV18 to TRBJ2-5; D is undetermined. V was cut by 4 bases and J by 2 bases, with 14 bases left in between. Germline V gene sequence: CDR1 KGHSH, CDR2 LQKENI. This CDR3 is 15 amino acids long. In nucleotides, the CDR3 is TGTGCCAGCTCACTGCTAACCTCCCAGCAAGAGACCCAGTACTTC. Protein: CASSLLTSQQETQYF.

The chain links TRBV6-5 to TRBJ1-2, with TRBD1 matching 8 bases. Germline V gene data show CDR1 as MNHEY and CDR2 as SVGAGI. The CDR3 loop spans 13 amino acids. The ends lost 8 bases at V and 2 bases at J; junction bases unmatched: 4. DNA of the CDR3: TGTGCCAGCGGCTCAGGGGGCAACTATGGCTACACCTTC. Translation: CASGSGGNYGYTF.

The V gene is TRBV7-9, the J gene TRBJ1-2, with D possibly matching TRBD1 (6 bases). The CDR3 is 13 residues long. Between the trimmed V and J ends, which lost 2 bases and 8 bases, there was a span of 12 bases. Germline-derived CDR1 and CDR2 are SEHNR and FQNEAQ (reference sequence). Here the CDR3 reads CASSLPGAFGYTF. The CDR3 coding sequence is TGTGCCAGCAGCTTACCAGGGGCTTTCGGCTACACCTTC.

The V and J genes are TRBV11-2 and TRBJ2-5; D gene uncertain. The V gene lost 2 bases and the J gene lost 5 bases, with 18 bases spanning the gap. Germline loops: CDR1 SGHAT, CDR2 FQNNGV. This CDR3 has 16 residues. CDR3: CASSLRGPVGPETQYF. The CDR3 DNA is TGTGCCAGCAGCTTACGTGGGCCCGTTGGCCCGGAGACCCAGTACTTC.

This clone appeared a few times. Other DNA sequences in the sample encode the same CDR3. The rearrangement joins TRBV5-1 to TRBJ2-3, with D possibly matching TRBD2 (5 bases). The CDR3 runs to 15 residues. CDR1 is SGHRS, CDR2 YFSETQ, per germline. Trimming removed 0 bases from V and 0 bases from J, with 8 bases in between. The CDR3 region has the DNA TGCGCCAGCAGCTTGGAAGGCGGGAGCACAGATACGCAGTATTTT. This gives the protein CASSLEGGSTDTQYF.

The chain is built from TRBV29-1 and TRBJ2-5, with D perhaps TRBD1 (6 bases). V lost 1 base and J lost 5, with 23 bases in between. The CDR3 extends over 17 amino acids. Germline V CDR1 and CDR2: SQVTM, ANQGSEA. CDR3: CSVEGRGLRGQKETQYF. CDR3 coding DNA: TGCAGCGTTGAAGGAAGGGGGTTGCGCGGACAAAAGGAGACCCAGTACTTC.

This chain joins TRBV5-4 and TRBJ1-1; TRBD1 agrees at 7 bases. With V trimmed by 4 bases and J by 3 bases, 6 bases remained unmatched. Germline V gives CDR1 SGHNT, CDR2 YYREEE (reference sequence). The CDR3 contains 14 residues. CDR3 nucleotide sequence: TGTGCCAGCAGCCGACAGGGATTGGACACTGAAGCTTTCTTT. Translating gives CASSRQGLDTEAFF.

The chain is built from TRBV5-1 and TRBJ2-1, with 14 bases matching TRBD2. This CDR3 has 14 amino acids. Per germline, CDR1 SGHRS and CDR2 YFSETQ. J gave up 7 bases and V 7 bases, and 4 bases lay outside the gene matches. The CDR3 region is CASAGTSGSNEQFF. CDR3 in DNA: TGCGCCAGCGCGGGGACTAGCGGGAGTAATGAGCAGTTCTTC.

The V call is TRBV9, the J call TRBJ2-5; a possible D gene is TRBD1 (5 bases). V was trimmed by 3 bases and J by 0 bases, leaving 18 bases between them. CDR1 is SGDLS and CDR2 is YYNGEE in the germline V gene. The CDR3 runs to 17 residues. The CDR3 sequence is CASSAWGGTFYQETQYF. CDR3 bases: TGTGCCAGCAGCGCTTGGGGCGGAACCTTCTACCAAGAGACCCAGTACTTC.

The chain recombines TRBV28 with TRBJ2-3; 11 bases match TRBD2. The CDR3 spans 17 residues. Trimming at V came to 4 bases and at J to 2 bases, leaving 8 bases not matched to a gene. Per germline, CDR1 MDHEN and CDR2 SYDVKM. DNA of the CDR3: TGTGCCAGCAGTTCCCTTTTAGCGGGGGGGCCCACAGATACGCAGTATTTT. Amino acid sequence: CASSSLLAGGPTDTQYF.

The chain is built from TRBV18 and TRBJ1-4; 7 bases fit TRBD1. CDR3 length: 15 amino acids. V shed 2 bases, J shed 8 bases, and the junction held 8 bases outside the gene matches. Germline V gene sequence: CDR1 KGHSH, CDR2 LQKENI. The CDR3 DNA is TGTGCCAGCTCACCAATACAGGGGCAGAAAGAAAAACTGTTTTTT. Encoded protein: CASSPIQGQKEKLFF.

The gene calls are TRBV18 and TRBJ1-3; D uncertain. Germline values: CDR1 KGHSH, CDR2 LQKENI. V was clipped by 2 bases and J by 3 bases, with 8 bases between them. The CDR3 is made up of 14 amino acids. Written as DNA, the CDR3 is TGTGCCAGCTCACCAAACGGGGTTGGAAACACCATATATTTT. This gives the protein CASSPNGVGNTIYF.

This clone appeared a single time. V usage is TRBV2 and J usage is TRBJ2-5; weak D call: TRBD2 (6 bases). The germline V gene encodes CDR1 SNHLY and CDR2 FYNNEI. V shed 3 bases and J shed 2 bases, with 16 bases lying between them. There are 16 residues in the CDR3. DNA of the CDR3: TGTGCCAGCAGTGACGGGGGAAAGTCCAAACAAGAGACCCAGTACTTC. Amino acid sequence: CASSDGGKSKQETQYF.

The chain employs TRBV21-1 and TRBJ2-5; the D call in the table, TRBD2, was not verified against the DNA. TRBV21-1 is deemed a pseudogene. This CDR3 has 16 residues. The DNA for the CDR3 is TGTGCCAGCAGCAAAAACAGCGGGGGACTCCAAGAGACCCAGTACTTC. This gives the protein CASSKNSGGLQETQYF.